The subject of this entry is one T cell receptor beta chain. Its recognized antigen is unknown. No much larger clone exists at a distance of one base, and base qualities are not known. This entry is derived from a study of T cells after yellow fever vaccination (dated by TCRdb to between 2018 and 2021). Context from the whole study: Libraries from fractions with low cell numbers were prepared with the SMART-Seq v4 Ultra Low Input RNA kit. Two healthy male donors, one aged 18 to 29 and one aged 30 to 40 years, made up the cohort. Bulk PBMC replicates and cell subsets were isolated from blood drawn at multiple timepoints before and after both primary and secondary immunization. Bulk TCR alpha and beta repertoires were sequenced longitudinally to track T-cell clones before and after primary and booster YFV17D yellow fever vaccination. The paper's findings and limits, for the study overall: The study included only two donors, which limits how far the findings can be generalized. A small share of clonotypes was detected in both CD4 and CD8 compartments, with the overlap likely arising from convergent recombination. Most clones expanded after primary vaccination (around 97% of CD4 and 80% to 90% of CD8) were re-detected after the booster, suggesting that broad memory maintenance occurred. Compared with the primary T-cell response, the secondary T-cell response was weaker but faster, peaking on day 5 rather than day 15. Computational filtering was needed because FACS-sorted repertoires could contain abundant contaminating clonotypes from the bulk population.

Interpreted using the paper, the treatment or condition label stands for: live attenuated yellow fever vaccine strain. Two biological replicates of bulk PBMCs were collected at each blood-draw timepoint. A standard Ficoll-Paque protocol was used to isolate PBMCs from peripheral blood. TriZol was used to extract RNA from bulk PBMCs, from CD4 and CD8 fractions, and from dextramer-positive and dextramer-negative fractions. Sequencing was performed on an Illumina NovaSeq 6000. Synthesis of TCR cDNA relied on 5'RACE template switching, a step that introduced a universal primer site along with unique molecular identifiers. Priming of cDNA synthesis was performed from both the TCR alpha and TCR beta constant segments. Two PCR steps were used to amplify libraries, with sample barcodes and sequencing adapters being added in the second step. Sequencing of libraries was done on Illumina HiSeq 2500 (2x100 bp) or NovaSeq (2x150 bp). For the original study's pipeline: MIGEC handled demultiplexing of reads and collapsing into UMI consensus sequences, while MiXCR performed V(D)J alignment. Clonotypes responding to the vaccine were identified with edgeR on replicate PBMC samples, with the criteria of FDR below 0.01 and a log2 fold change above 5 up to day 15. Bulk clonotypes were assigned CD4 or CD8 identity according to which sequenced CD4 or CD8 repertoire held them at higher abundance. TCRdb handled the public reads itself, with Q25 trimming in fastp and clone calling in MiXCR, and kept productive beta chains. Each entry is one CDR3 protein sequence, shown with its most common DNA and genes. The V and J calls follow TCRdb's processing rather than the paper's. This sample holds about 330,000 distinct CDR3 sequences; 4.1% were observed only once. The ten top clones hold around 23% of the sample.

V lost 4 bases and J lost 3 bases; the stretch between them is 10 bases long. Taken from the germline V gene, the CDR1 and CDR2 loops are SGHAT and FQNNGV. The CDR3 measures 14 amino acids from cysteine to phenylalanine. Only CDR3 DNA is held: 42 bases, read in frame from base 1. The sequenced sample was PBMCs, obtained 5 days after the yellow fever booster vaccination. The sequence joins TRBV11-2 to TRBJ2-1; the D gene is possibly TRBD1, with 5 bases matching. This receptor was identified in a man aged 18 to 30 who received the YFV17D yellow fever vaccine. This receptor carries the CDR3 CASSSLDNYNEQFF. In nucleotides, the sequence is TGTGCCAGCAGCTCCTTGGACAACTACAATGAGCAGTTCTTC.